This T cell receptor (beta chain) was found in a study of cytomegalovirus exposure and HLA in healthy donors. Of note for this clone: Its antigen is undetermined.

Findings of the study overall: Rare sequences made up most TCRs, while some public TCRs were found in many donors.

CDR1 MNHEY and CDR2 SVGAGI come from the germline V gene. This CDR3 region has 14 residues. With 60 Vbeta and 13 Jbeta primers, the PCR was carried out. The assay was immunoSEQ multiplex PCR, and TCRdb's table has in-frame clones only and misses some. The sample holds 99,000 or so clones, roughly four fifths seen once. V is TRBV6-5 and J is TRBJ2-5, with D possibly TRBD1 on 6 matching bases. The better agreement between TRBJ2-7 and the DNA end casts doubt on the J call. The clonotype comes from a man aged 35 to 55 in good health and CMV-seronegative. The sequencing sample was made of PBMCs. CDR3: CASTSRGRIYEQYF. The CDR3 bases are TGTGCCAGCACATCCAGGGGCCGGATCTACGAGCAGTACTTC.